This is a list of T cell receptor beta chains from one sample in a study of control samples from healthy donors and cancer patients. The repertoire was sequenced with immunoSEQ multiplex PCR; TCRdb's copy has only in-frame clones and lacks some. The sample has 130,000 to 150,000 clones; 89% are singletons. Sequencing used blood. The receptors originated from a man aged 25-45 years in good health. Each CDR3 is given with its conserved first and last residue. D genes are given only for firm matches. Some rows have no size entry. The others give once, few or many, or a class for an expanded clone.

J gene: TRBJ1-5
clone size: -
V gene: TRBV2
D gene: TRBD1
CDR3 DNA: TGTGCCAGCAGTGATGGACAGGCGGGTGGGGGCAATCAGCCCCAGCATTTT
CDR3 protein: CASSDGQAGGGNQPQHF

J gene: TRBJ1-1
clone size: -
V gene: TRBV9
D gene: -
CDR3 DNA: TGTGCCAGCAGCGGCGGCGGGCACAATGCGGCTTTCTTT
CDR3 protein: CASSGGGHNAAFF

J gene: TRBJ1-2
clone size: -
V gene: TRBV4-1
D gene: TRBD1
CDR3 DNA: TGCGCCAGCAGCCCTTTAGGGCAGGGGGGCGACTATGGCTACACCTTC
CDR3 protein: CASSPLGQGGDYGYTF

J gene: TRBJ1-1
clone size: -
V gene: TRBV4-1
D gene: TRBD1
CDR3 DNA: TGCGCCAGCAGCCCAGGACAGGCTTCGCTTTTGATGAACACTGAAGCTTTCTTT
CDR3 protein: CASSPGQASLLMNTEAFF

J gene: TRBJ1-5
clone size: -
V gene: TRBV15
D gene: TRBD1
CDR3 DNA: TGTGCCACCAGCGGGGGACAGGAGAATCAGCCCCAGCATTTT
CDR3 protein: CATSGGQENQPQHF

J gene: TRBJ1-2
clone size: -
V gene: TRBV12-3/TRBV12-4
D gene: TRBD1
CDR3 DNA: TGTGCCAGCAGCCGGACAGGGGGCTATGGCTACACCTTC
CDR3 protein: CASSRTGGYGYTF

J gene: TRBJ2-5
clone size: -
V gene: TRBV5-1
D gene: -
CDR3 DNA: TGCGCCAGCAGCTTGGACGACAGTTACCAAGAGACCCAGTACTTC
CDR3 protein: CASSLDDSYQETQYF

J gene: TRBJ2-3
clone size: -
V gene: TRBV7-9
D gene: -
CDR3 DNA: TGTGCCAGCAGCTTAGCGTCAGGCAGCACAGATACGCAGTATTTT
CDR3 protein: CASSLASGSTDTQYF

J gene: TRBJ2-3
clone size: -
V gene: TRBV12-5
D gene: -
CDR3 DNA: TGTGCTAGTGGTTCAGGCACAGATACGCAGTATTTT
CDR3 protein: CASGSGTDTQYF

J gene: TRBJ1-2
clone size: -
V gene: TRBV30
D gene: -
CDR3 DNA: TGTGCCTGGGGGCGGCCTGAGGACTATGGCTACACCTTC
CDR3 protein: CAWGRPEDYGYTF

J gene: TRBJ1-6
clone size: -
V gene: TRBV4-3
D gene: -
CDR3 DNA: TGCGCCAGCAGTCAGGAGAGGGCTTCACCCCTCCACTTT
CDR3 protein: CASSQERASPLHF

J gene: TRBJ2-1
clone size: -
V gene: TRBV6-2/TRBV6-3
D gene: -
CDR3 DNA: TGTGCCAGCAGCTCTGACGGAGGCTCCTACAATGAGCAGTTCTTC
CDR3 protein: CASSSDGGSYNEQFF

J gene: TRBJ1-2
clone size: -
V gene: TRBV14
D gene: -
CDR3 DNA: TGTGCCAGCAGCCAAGACTACTATGGCTACACCTTC
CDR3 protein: CASSQDYYGYTF

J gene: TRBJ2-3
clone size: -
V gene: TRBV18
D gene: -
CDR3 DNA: TGTGCCAGCTCAGGACAGCGCCCAGATACGCAGTATTTT
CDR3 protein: CASSGQRPDTQYF

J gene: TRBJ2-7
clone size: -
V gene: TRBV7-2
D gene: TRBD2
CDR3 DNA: TGTGCCAGCAGCTTATTAGCGGGAGGATCCTACGAGCAGTACTTC
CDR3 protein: CASSLLAGGSYEQYF

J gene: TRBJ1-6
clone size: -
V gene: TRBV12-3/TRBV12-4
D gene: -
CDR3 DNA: TGTGCCAGCGGGGAATCCGGGGTCGGGCCCCTCCACTTT
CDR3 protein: CASGESGVGPLHF

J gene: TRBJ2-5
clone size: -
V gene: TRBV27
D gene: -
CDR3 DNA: TGTGCCAGCAGCCCGCCGGGGCGGGAGACCCAGTACTTC
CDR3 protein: CASSPPGRETQYF

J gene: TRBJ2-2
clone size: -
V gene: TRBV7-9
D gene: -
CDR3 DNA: TGTGCCAGCAGCTTTGATATCGGGGAGCTGTTTTTT
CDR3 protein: CASSFDIGELFF

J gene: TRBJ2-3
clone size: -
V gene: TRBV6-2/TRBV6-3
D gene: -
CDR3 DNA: TGTGCCAGCAGTTCGGGGGACACTAGCACAGATACGCAGTATTTT
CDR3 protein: CASSSGDTSTDTQYF

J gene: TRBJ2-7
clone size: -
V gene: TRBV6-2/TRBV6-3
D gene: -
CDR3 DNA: TGTGCCAGCAGTTACCCTCCAGGTTTCCCCTACGAGCAGTACTTC
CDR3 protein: CASSYPPGFPYEQYF

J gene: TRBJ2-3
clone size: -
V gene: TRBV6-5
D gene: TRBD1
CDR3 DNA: TGTGCCAGCAGCCAAGACAGGGAAGTTACAGATACGCAGTATTTT
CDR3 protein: CASSQDREVTDTQYF

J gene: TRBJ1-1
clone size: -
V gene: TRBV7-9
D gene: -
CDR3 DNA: TGTGCCAGCAGCTCCTTAAGTGGGACTGAAGCTTTCTTT
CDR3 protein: CASSSLSGTEAFF

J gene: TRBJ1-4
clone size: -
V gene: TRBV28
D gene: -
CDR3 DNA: TGTGCCAGCAGTGTCTTTAGCGAACTGTTTTTT
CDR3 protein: CASSVFSELFF

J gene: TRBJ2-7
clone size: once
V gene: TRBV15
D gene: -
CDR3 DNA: TGTGCCACCAGCAGAGTTGGGCTAGGATTTTCGGGCCAAGGGGTCCACGAGCAGTACTTC
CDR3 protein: CATSRVGLGFSGQGVHEQYF

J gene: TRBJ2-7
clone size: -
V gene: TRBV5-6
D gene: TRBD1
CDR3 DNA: TGTGCCAGCAGCTTGCTACAGGGGACCTACGAGCAGTACTTC
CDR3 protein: CASSLLQGTYEQYF

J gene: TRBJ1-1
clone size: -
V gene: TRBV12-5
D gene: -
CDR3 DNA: TGTGCTAGTGGTTTGGTACTTTCCGGGAACACTGAAGCTTTCTTT
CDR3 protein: CASGLVLSGNTEAFF

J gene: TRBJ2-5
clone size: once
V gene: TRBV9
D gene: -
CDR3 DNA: TGTGCCAGCTCCCGGGACCTGAGGGTGGAAGAGACCCAGTACTTC
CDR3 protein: CASSRDLRVEETQYF

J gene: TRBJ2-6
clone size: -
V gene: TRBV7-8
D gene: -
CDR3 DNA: TGTGCCAGCAGATTCCGTCAACCGGGGGCGAATGTCCCTGGGGCCAACGTCCTGACTTTC
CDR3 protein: CASRFRQPGANVPGANVLTF

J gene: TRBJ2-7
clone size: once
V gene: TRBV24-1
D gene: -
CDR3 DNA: TGTGCCACCAGTGAGTGGAATTCCTACGAGCAGTACTTC
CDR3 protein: CATSEWNSYEQYF

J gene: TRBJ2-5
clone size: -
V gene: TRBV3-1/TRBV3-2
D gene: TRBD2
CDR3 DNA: TGTGCCAGCAGCCATAAGACTAGCGGGTTAGGGGAGACCCAGTACTTC
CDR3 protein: CASSHKTSGLGETQYF

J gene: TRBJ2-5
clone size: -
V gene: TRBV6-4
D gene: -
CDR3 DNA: TGTGCCAGCAACGGCAGCTTGGAGACCCAGTACTTC
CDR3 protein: CASNGSLETQYF

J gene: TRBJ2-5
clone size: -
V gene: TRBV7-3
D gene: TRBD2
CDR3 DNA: TGTGCCAGCAGCTCCCGCGGGGGGAGGCAAGAGACCCAGTACTTC
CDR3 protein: CASSSRGGRQETQYF

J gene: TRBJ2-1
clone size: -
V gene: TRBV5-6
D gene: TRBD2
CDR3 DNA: TGTGCCGCCTGGGCTAGCGGGAAACTCTCCTACAATGAGCAGTTCTTC
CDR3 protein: CAAWASGKLSYNEQFF

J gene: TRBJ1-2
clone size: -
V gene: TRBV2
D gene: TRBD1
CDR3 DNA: TGTGCCAGCAGCCCACAGGGGATGACATATGGCTACACCTTC
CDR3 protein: CASSPQGMTYGYTF

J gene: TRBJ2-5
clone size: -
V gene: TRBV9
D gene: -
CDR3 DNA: TGTGCCAGCAGCGTACAATTCTTCGAGGGGGAGACCCAGTACTTC
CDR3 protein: CASSVQFFEGETQYF

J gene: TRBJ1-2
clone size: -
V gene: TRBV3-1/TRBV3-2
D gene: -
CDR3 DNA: TGTGCCAGCAGCCAAGAAGGAATAGGAATTGGCTACACCTTC
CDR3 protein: CASSQEGIGIGYTF

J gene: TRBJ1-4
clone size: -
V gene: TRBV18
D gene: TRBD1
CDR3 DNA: TGTGCCAGCTCACGGCCGGGACAGGGTGAAAAACTGTTTTTT
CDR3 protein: CASSRPGQGEKLFF

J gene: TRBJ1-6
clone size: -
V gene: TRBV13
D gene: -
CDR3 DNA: TGTGCCAGCAGACAGGGTTATAATTCACCCCTCCACTTT
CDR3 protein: CASRQGYNSPLHF

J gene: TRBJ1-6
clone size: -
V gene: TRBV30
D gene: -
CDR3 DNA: TGTGCCTGGAGTGTGGGGCGAGGTAATTCACCCCTCCACTTT
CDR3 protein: CAWSVGRGNSPLHF

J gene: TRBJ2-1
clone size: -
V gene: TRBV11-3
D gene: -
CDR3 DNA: TGTGCCAGCAGCTTAGGGCAGGCCATCAATGAGCAGTTCTTC
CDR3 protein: CASSLGQAINEQFF

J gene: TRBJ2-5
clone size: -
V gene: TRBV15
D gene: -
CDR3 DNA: TGTGCCACCAGCAGAGGGGGCTCAAGGCCCTTCCAAGAGACCCAGTACTTC
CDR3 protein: CATSRGGSRPFQETQYF

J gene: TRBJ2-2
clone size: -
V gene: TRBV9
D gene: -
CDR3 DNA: TGTGCCAGCAGCGTAGATGTGGGGGGGCCCCGGGAGCTGTTTTTT
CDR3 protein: CASSVDVGGPRELFF

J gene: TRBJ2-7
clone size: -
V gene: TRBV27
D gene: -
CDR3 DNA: TGTGCCAGCAGTTTACAGGGCCACGAGCAGTACTTC
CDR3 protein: CASSLQGHEQYF

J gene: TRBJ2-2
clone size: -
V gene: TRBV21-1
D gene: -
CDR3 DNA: TGTGCCAGCAGCAAGCCCAGACAGGGAGCGAACACCGGGGAGCTGTTTTTT
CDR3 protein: CASSKPRQGANTGELFF

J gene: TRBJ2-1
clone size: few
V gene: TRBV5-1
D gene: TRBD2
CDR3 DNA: TGCGCCAGCAGCCAGCGGGAGACCGGACCCAATGAGCAGTTCTTC
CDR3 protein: CASSQRETGPNEQFF

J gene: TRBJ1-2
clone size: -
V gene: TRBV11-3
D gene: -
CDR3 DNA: TGTGCCAGCAGCTTAGGTGACACCGACAATGGCTACACCTTC
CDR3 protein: CASSLGDTDNGYTF

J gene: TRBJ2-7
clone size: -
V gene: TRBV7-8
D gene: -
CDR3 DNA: TGTGCCAGCAGCCCTGGGATCGAGCAGTACTTC
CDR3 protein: CASSPGIEQYF

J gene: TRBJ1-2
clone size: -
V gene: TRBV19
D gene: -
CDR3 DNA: TGTGCCAGTAGTAGCTTGAGGGACGGAGCTAACTATGGCTACACCTTC
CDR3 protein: CASSSLRDGANYGYTF

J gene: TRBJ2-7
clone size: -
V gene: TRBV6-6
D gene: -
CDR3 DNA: TGTGCCACCAGCGACAAAACCTACGAGCAGTACTTC
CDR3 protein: CATSDKTYEQYF

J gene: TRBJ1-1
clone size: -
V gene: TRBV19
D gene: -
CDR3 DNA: TGTGCCAGTAGTACAAACATTAACACTGAAGCTTTCTTT
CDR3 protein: CASSTNINTEAFF

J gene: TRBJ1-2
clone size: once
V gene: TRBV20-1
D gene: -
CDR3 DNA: TGCAGTGCTAGTAAGAGGGACTATGGCTACACCTTC
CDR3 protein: CSASKRDYGYTF

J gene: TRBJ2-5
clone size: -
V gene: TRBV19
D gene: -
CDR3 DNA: TGTGCCAGTAGTATAGGGGGTTGGGGGAAGACCCAGTACTTC
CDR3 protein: CASSIGGWGKTQYF

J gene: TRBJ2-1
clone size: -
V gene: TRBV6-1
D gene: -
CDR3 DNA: TGTGCCAGCAGTGACAGGCCCGATGGGAATGAGCAGTTCTTC
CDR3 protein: CASSDRPDGNEQFF

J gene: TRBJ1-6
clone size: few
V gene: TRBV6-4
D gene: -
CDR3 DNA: TGTGCCAGCAGTGACTCGGGACAAAATTCACCCCTCCACTTT
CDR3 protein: CASSDSGQNSPLHF

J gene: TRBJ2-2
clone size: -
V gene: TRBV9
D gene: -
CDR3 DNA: TGTGCCAGCAGCGTAGACGGGGGAGTCGGGGAGCTGTTTTTT
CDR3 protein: CASSVDGGVGELFF

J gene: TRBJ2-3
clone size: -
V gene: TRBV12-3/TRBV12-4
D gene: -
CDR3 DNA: TGTGCCAGCAGTTTTGCTACCACAGATACGCAGTATTTT
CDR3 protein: CASSFATTDTQYF